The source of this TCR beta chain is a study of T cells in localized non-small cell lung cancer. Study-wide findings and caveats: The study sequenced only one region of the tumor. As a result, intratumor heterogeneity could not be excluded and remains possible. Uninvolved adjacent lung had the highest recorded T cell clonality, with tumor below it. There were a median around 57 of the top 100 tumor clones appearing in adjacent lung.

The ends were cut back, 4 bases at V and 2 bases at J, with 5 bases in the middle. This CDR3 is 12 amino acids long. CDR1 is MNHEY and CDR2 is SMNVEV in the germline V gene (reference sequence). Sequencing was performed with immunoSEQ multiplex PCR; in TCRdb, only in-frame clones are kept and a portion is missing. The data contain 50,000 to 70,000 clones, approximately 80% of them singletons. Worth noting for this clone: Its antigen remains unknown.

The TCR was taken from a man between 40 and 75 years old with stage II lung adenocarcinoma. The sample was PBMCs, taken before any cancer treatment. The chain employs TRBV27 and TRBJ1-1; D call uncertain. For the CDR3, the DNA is TGTGCCAGCAGTTCTATAAACACTGAAGCTTTCTTT. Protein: CASSSINTEAFF.